The rows below give T cell receptor beta chains drawn from one sample of a study of shared clonotypes between healthy human individuals. Sequencing was performed with immunoSEQ multiplex PCR; in TCRdb, only in-frame clones are kept and a portion is missing. The repertoire has about 2.4 million clones, 80% to 95% of them found once; the top ten carry 0.36%. Sequenced: naive CD4+ T cells from PBMCs. These receptors originate from a man aged 18 to 30 in good health. Some clones in this sample may be carry-over from other donors' samples. CDR3s include the opening cysteine and the closing phenylalanine or tryptophan. The D gene is left open where the match is weak. Size is stated for part of the rows, as once, few or many counts, or as a class when the clone is expanded.

>-|TRBV28|-|TRBJ2-2
TGTGCCAGCAGGATTGACAGGTCTAACACCGGGGAGCTGTTTTTT
CASRIDRSNTGELFF
>few|TRBV20-1|-|TRBJ2-5
TGCAGTGCTAGGGGCGGAGAGACCCAGTACTTC
CSARGGETQYF
>-|TRBV6-6|-|TRBJ1-1
TGTGCCAGCAGTTACCCGAACACTGAAGCTTTCTTT
CASSYPNTEAFF
>-|TRBV11-1|TRBD2|TRBJ2-3
TGTGCCAGCACCGGGGGACTAGCGGGAGGAGGAGATACGCAGTATTTT
CASTGGLAGGGDTQYF
>-|TRBV7-3|TRBD2|TRBJ2-7
TGTGCCAGCTCTTTAGCGGGCTCTGGGGAGCAGTACTTC
CASSLAGSGEQYF
>-|TRBV2|TRBD1|TRBJ2-7
TGTGCCAGCAGTGAAAGACTACAGGGGAGACCCTACGAGCAGTACTTC
CASSERLQGRPYEQYF
>-|TRBV5-4|TRBD2|TRBJ2-1
TGTGCCAGCAGCTTGGTGAGCGGGACCTCCTACAATGAGCAGTTCTTC
CASSLVSGTSYNEQFF
>-|TRBV29-1|-|TRBJ1-2
TGCAGCGTCCCAAATTTGTCCGGGGCCGACAACTATGGCTACACCTTC
CSVPNLSGADNYGYTF
>-|TRBV28|TRBD1|TRBJ1-4
TGTGCCAGCAGTTTCTCCCGGACAGGTCGGGATGAAAAACTGTTTTTT
CASSFSRTGRDEKLFF
>-|TRBV11-2|-|TRBJ1-2
TGTGCCAGCAGCCATTACGGGACCCCCTATGGCTACACCTTC
CASSHYGTPYGYTF
>-|TRBV5-1|TRBD1|TRBJ1-2
TGCGCCAGCAGCCCTACCGGGACAGGAGAGTACTATGGCTACACCTTC
CASSPTGTGEYYGYTF
>-|TRBV2|-|TRBJ1-6
TGTGCCAGCAGTGAAGCGGGGGTAGGGCATAATTCACCCCTCCACTTT
CASSEAGVGHNSPLHF
>-|TRBV11-1|-|TRBJ1-2
TGTGCCAGCAGCCCCTCCCCGACAGACGCCTCCTATGGCTACACCTTC
CASSPSPTDASYGYTF
>-|TRBV5-5|-|TRBJ2-7
TGTGCCAGCAGCGCGGAACTCCGGTCCCCCTACGAGCAGTACTTC
CASSAELRSPYEQYF
>-|TRBV29-1|-|TRBJ1-2
TGCAGCGTTGAGGGGGAGAAGGGCAGGGCTAACTATGGCTACACCTTC
CSVEGEKGRANYGYTF
>-|TRBV7-9|-|TRBJ2-7
TGTGCCAGCAGCTTCGCCCCCTGGGAATATGCCTACGAGCAGTACTTC
CASSFAPWEYAYEQYF
>-|TRBV9|-|TRBJ1-1
TGTGCCAGCAGCGTGACCACGAACACTGAAGCTTTCTTT
CASSVTTNTEAFF
>-|TRBV6-5|TRBD2|TRBJ2-2
TGTGCCAGCAGTCCCGAACTAGCGATTCACGGGGAGCTGTTTTTT
CASSPELAIHGELFF
>-|TRBV2|-|TRBJ2-7
TGTGCCAGCATAGAAGGGGCGGGCGAGCAGTACTTC
CASIEGAGEQYF
>-|TRBV28|-|TRBJ2-1
TGTGCCAGCAGGGGGGCCTACAATGAGCAGTTCTTC
CASRGAYNEQFF
>-|TRBV9|TRBD1|TRBJ1-5
TGTGCCAGCAGCGCGACAGGGACGACTAATCAGCCCCAGCATTTT
CASSATGTTNQPQHF
>-|TRBV29-1|-|TRBJ2-5
TGCAGCGCATACAGGTACCAAGAGACCCAGTACTTC
CSAYRYQETQYF
>once|TRBV18|-|TRBJ1-5
TGTGCCAGCTCCCCACTAGCCAGGGGAGGTCAGCCCCAGCATTTT
CASSPLARGGQPQHF
>-|TRBV15|TRBD2|TRBJ2-7
TGTGCCACCAGTGGGGGGACTAGCGGCACCGAGCAGTACTTC
CATSGGTSGTEQYF
>-|TRBV28|TRBD2|TRBJ2-7
TGTGCCAGCAGTTTGATAGCGGGAGCACACGAGCAGTACTTC
CASSLIAGAHEQYF
>-|TRBV11-2|TRBD2|TRBJ2-7
TGTGCCAGCAGCTTAGCGAGACTAGCGGGCAGGTCCTACGAGCAGTACTTC
CASSLARLAGRSYEQYF
>-|TRBV2|-|TRBJ1-1
TGTGCCAGCGGACTTCCGCCCCAAGCTTTCTTT
CASGLPPQAFF
>once|TRBV7-2|TRBD1|TRBJ1-5
TGTGCCAGCAGCTTAGCAGGGACAGGGGACCAGCCCCAGCATTTT
CASSLAGTGDQPQHF
>-|TRBV5-1|-|TRBJ1-2
TGCGCCAGCAGCTTGGACTTCAGGGCCTCTGACTATGGCTACACCTTC
CASSLDFRASDYGYTF
>-|TRBV7-2|-|TRBJ2-7
TGTGCCAGCAGCCGAACACCATTGGGGTGGCTAGCCCACGAGCAGTACTTC
CASSRTPLGWLAHEQYF
>-|TRBV29-1|-|TRBJ1-4
TGCAGCGTTGTTTCGGGGAATGAAAAACTGTTTTTT
CSVVSGNEKLFF
>-|TRBV4-3|-|TRBJ2-7
TGCGCCAGCAGCCAAGATCGGGGGACGGGTGGCGAGCAGTACTTC
CASSQDRGTGGEQYF
>-|TRBV7-9|-|TRBJ2-4
TGTGCCAGCAGCTTAGCCGGCGGGGTAGCCAAAAACATTCAGTACTTC
CASSLAGGVAKNIQYF
>-|TRBV4-1|TRBD1|TRBJ2-7
TGCGCCAGCAGCCGCCTCCTGGACAGGGGCTACGAGCAGTACTTC
CASSRLLDRGYEQYF
>-|TRBV27|-|TRBJ1-5
TGTGCCAGCAGTTTCGTCGGGAATCAGCCCCAGCATTTT
CASSFVGNQPQHF
>-|TRBV9|-|TRBJ1-5
TGTGCCAGCAGGCTAGAAGACCCCGACGAGATTTGGGTACCAAGGAGCAATCAGCCCCAGCATTTT
CASRLEDPDEIWVPRSNQPQHF
>-|TRBV28|TRBD1|TRBJ2-7
TGCGCCAGCAGTTTTGAGACAGGGGCCCTCTACGAGCAGTACTTC
CASSFETGALYEQYF
>-|TRBV18|-|TRBJ2-2
TGTGCCAGCTCACGGACCGTTAGTGGGGAGCTGTTTTTT
CASSRTVSGELFF
>-|TRBV28|-|TRBJ2-1
TGTGCCAGCAGCTCCCTCTTCCTGCAAGGGCACAATGAGCAGTTCTTC
CASSSLFLQGHNEQFF
>once|TRBV7-8|-|TRBJ1-2
TGTGCCAGCAGCTTATTGCCGGATAACTATGGCTACACCTTC
CASSLLPDNYGYTF
>-|TRBV2|TRBD1|TRBJ1-3
TGTGCCAGCAGCCTCCAGACAGGGGGCTCTGGAAACACCATATATTTT
CASSLQTGGSGNTIYF
>once|TRBV18|-|TRBJ1-4
TGTGCCAGCTCACCAAGGACCTTAGAACTGTTTTTT
CASSPRTLELFF
>once|TRBV28|-|TRBJ1-4
TGTGCCAGCAGTTTATTTACGGGGCTGGCAACTAATGAAAAACTGTTTTTT
CASSLFTGLATNEKLFF
>-|TRBV9|TRBD1|TRBJ2-1
TGTGCCAGCAGCGGACAGGGGGCCTTCTACAATGAGCAGTTCTTC
CASSGQGAFYNEQFF
>-|TRBV29-1|-|TRBJ1-1
TGCAGCGTTGAAGATCGTCGCAGGACCAATAAGGTGAACACTGAAGCTTTCTTT
CSVEDRRRTNKVNTEAFF
>-|TRBV7-2|-|TRBJ2-1
TGTGCCAGCAGCTTAGGTGCTTTCTACAATGAGCAGTTCTTC
CASSLGAFYNEQFF
>-|TRBV7-2|TRBD2|TRBJ2-1
TGTGCCAGCAGCTTGGGTAGCGGGACCACCCTCCCCCTCTACAATGAGCAGTTCTTC
CASSLGSGTTLPLYNEQFF
>-|TRBV27|-|TRBJ2-7
TGTGCCAGCAGCACAATGACAGGTACCTACGAGCAGTACTTC
CASSTMTGTYEQYF
>-|TRBV2|TRBD2|TRBJ2-3
TGTGCATCGAAGGCGGGAGTGGCAGATACGCAGTATTTT
CASKAGVADTQYF
>-|TRBV11-2|-|TRBJ1-1
TGTGCCAGCGGCCATTACACTGAAGCTTTCTTT
CASGHYTEAFF